The 31 T cell receptor beta chains listed next were all sequenced from one sample in a study of technical replicates of blood from a few donors. Here immunoSEQ multiplex PCR was the method, and the copy in TCRdb shows in-frame clones only, minus some. The table lists 65,000 to 80,000 clones, just under 95% of them singletons. What was sequenced was T cells isolated from PBMCs. These receptors came from a human donor in good health.

This clone was recorded only once. The V call is TRBV7-9, the J call TRBJ1-1; D is undetermined. CDR3 length: 13 residues. Germline V lookup: CDR1 SEHNR, CDR2 FQNEAQ (reference sequence). The ends were cut back, 3 bases at V and 3 bases at J, with 8 bases in the middle. The CDR3 region is CASSLSRDTEAFF. In DNA, the CDR3 is TGTGCCAGCAGCTTGTCTCGGGACACTGAAGCTTTCTTT.

The chain links TRBV5-1 to TRBJ2-7; a possible D gene is TRBD2 (6 bases). The CDR3 totals 13 residues. V gave up 4 bases and J gave up 2 bases, with 10 bases separating them. Germline CDR1 SGHRS, CDR2 YFSETQ. The CDR3 spells CASSLGLTYEQYF. The CDR3 DNA follows: TGCGCCAGCAGCCTGGGACTTACCTACGAGCAGTACTTC.

This sequence joins TRBV30 and TRBJ1-5; tentative D call: TRBD1 (5 bases). Per germline, CDR1 GTSNPN and CDR2 SVGIG (reference sequence). The ends were cut back, 0 bases at V and 3 bases at J, with 6 bases in the middle. The CDR3 contains 13 residues. This CDR3 reads CAWSVQDNQPQHF. In DNA form, the CDR3 reads TGTGCCTGGAGTGTACAGGACAATCAGCCCCAGCATTTT.

This chain uses TRBV27 with TRBJ2-3; the match to TRBD2 covers 8 bases. CDR3 length: 16 amino acids. V trimming: 2 bases; J trimming: 1 base; junction bases outside the gene matches: 5. Germline loops: CDR1 MNHEY, CDR2 SMNVEV (reference sequence). The DNA for the CDR3 is TGTGCCAGCAGTTTACAGCCAGCGGGGGGCACAGATACGCAGTATTTT. Translation gives CASSLQPAGGTDTQYF.

The chain couples TRBV30 to TRBJ1-6; D unclear. The CDR3 is 14 amino acids. Per germline, CDR1 GTSNPN and CDR2 SVGIG (reference sequence). The V gene lost 4 bases and the J gene lost 3 bases, with 10 bases spanning the gap. This CDR3 is CAWKQEFYNSPLHF. DNA of the CDR3: TGTGCCTGGAAGCAGGAATTCTATAATTCACCCCTCCACTTT.

This chain joins TRBV13 and TRBJ1-1; 7 nucleotides align to TRBD1. CDR1 and CDR2 from the germline V gene are PRHDT and FYEKMQ (reference sequence). CDR3 size: 16 residues. V lost 5 bases and J lost 3; bases outside the gene matches: 12. In DNA form, the CDR3 reads TGTGCCAGCAGCACAGACAGGGATACGTTTCACACTGAAGCTTTCTTT. Translated, it gives CASSTDRDTFHTEAFF. Using reference TRBV13 and TRBJ1-1 for the parts outside the CDR3, the full variable domain is AAGVIQSPRHLIKEKRETATLKCYPIPRHDTVYWYQQGPGQDPQFLISFYEKMQSDKGSIPDRFSAQQFSDYHSELNMSSLELGDSALYFCASSTDRDTFHTEAFFGQGTRLTVV.

The chain couples TRBV9 to TRBJ2-3, with D possibly matching TRBD2 (6 bases). Looked up from germline, CDR1 is SGDLS and CDR2 is YYNGEE. The CDR3 runs to 18 residues. V was shortened by 3 bases and J by 2 bases, with 22 bases between the two germline ends. The CDR3 DNA reads as TGTGCCAGCAGCGCCGAAATTACTAGCCGCCTCACCACAGATACGCAGTATTTT. Its protein product is CASSAEITSRLTTDTQYF.

This clone was seen a few times. The V and J genes are TRBV10-1 and TRBJ1-2; possible D gene TRBD1, 6 bases. This CDR3 comprises 12 residues. Trimming removed 3 bases at V and 4 bases at J, with 6 bases between. Germline CDR1 is WNHNN and CDR2 is SYGVQD (reference sequence). CDR3 in DNA: TGCGCCAGCAGTGAACAGGGCTATGGCTACACCTTC. It encodes CASSEQGYGYTF.

The chain joins TRBV4-2 to TRBJ2-7, with 9 positions matching TRBD2. This CDR3 spans 16 amino acids. Germline lookup yields CDR1 LGHNA and CDR2 YNFKEQ. Trimming cost V 1 base and J 2 bases; bases outside gene matches: 6. The CDR3 sequence is CASSQVTSGRPYEQYF. The CDR3 DNA follows: TGTGCCAGCAGCCAAGTCACGAGCGGGAGGCCCTACGAGCAGTACTTC.

J is TRBJ1-1 and V is TRBV5-4; D not resolved. The CDR3 has 14 residues. V dropped 4 bases and J dropped 0 bases, with 10 bases sitting between them. Germline V lookup: CDR1 SGHNT, CDR2 YYREEE (reference sequence). The CDR3 spells CASSEVGMNTEAFF. The CDR3 DNA follows: TGTGCCAGCAGCGAAGTGGGCATGAACACTGAAGCTTTCTTT.

The V call is TRBV18, the J call TRBJ2-3; TRBD2 is a possible D gene (6 bases). V lost 0 bases to trimming and J lost 5 bases, with 6 bases between them. The CDR3 is 13 amino acids. Looked up from germline, CDR1 is KGHSH and CDR2 is LQKENI. The CDR3 here is CASSPPTRDTQYF. The CDR3 DNA reads TGTGCCAGCTCACCACCGACTAGAGATACGCAGTATTTT.

The chain carries TRBV19 and TRBJ2-3; D remains ambiguous. Germline V gene lookup returns CDR1 LNHDA and CDR2 SQIVND (reference sequence). V was pared by 1 base and J by 4 bases, with 6 bases between. This CDR3 is built from 13 residues. CDR3 DNA: TGTGCCAGTAGTATAGGCGGATCAGATACGCAGTATTTT. Amino acids: CASSIGGSDTQYF.

This chain's CDR3 is CASSESEGANYGYTF. The CDR3 bases are TGTGCCAGCAGTGAATCTGAGGGAGCTAACTATGGCTACACCTTC. The chain employs TRBV25-1 and TRBJ1-2; D unresolved. Germline V gene lookup returns CDR1 MGHDK and CDR2 SYGVNS. Trimming cost V 1 base and J 0 bases, with 9 bases left between them. CDR3 length: 15 residues.

This chain joins TRBV7-2 and TRBJ1-3; D gene uncertain. With 5 bases removed from V and 2 bases from J, the gap between germline ends came to 10 bases. This CDR3 has 14 residues. Germline assignment: CDR1 SGHTA and CDR2 FQGNSA. The CDR3 reads CASSHQEAGNTIYF. The CDR3 DNA follows: TGTGCCAGCAGCCATCAGGAAGCTGGAAACACCATATATTTT. Together with reference TRBV7-2 and TRBJ1-3, the CDR3 gives the full variable domain: GAGVSQSPSNKVTEKGKDVELRCDPISGHTALYWYRQSLGQGLEFLIYFQGNSAPDKSGLPSDRFSAERTGGSVSTLTIQRTQQEDSAVYLCASSHQEAGNTIYFGEGSWLTVV.

The V and J genes are TRBV6-1 and TRBJ2-7; unclear D gene. V was shortened by 1 base and J by 7 bases, with 17 bases between the two germline ends. The CDR3 totals 15 residues. Per germline, CDR1 MNHNS and CDR2 SASEGT. The CDR3 reads CASSEGSSSPREQYF. CDR3 coding DNA: TGTGCCAGCAGTGAAGGGAGCTCTTCCCCCCGAGAGCAGTACTTC.

The chain combines TRBV11-2 with TRBJ2-3; D remains ambiguous. Germline CDR1 SGHAT, CDR2 FQNNGV. V was trimmed by 6 bases and J by 6 bases, leaving 10 bases between them. The CDR3 length is 12 residues. CDR3 in DNA: TGTGCCAGCAGTCTGGGCCCTGATACGCAGTATTTT. Protein: CASSLGPDTQYF. The entire variable domain, with the rest obtained from reference TRBV11-2 and TRBJ2-3, is as follows: EAGVAQSPRYKIIEKRQSVAFWCNPISGHATLYWYQQILGQGPKLLIQFQNNGVVDDSQLPKDRFSAERLKGVDSTLKIQPAKLEDSAVYLCASSLGPDTQYFGPGTRLTVL.

This CDR3 reads CASSPPRGRSYNEQFF. In DNA form, the CDR3 reads TGTGCCAGCTCACCTCCGCGGGGGCGATCCTACAATGAGCAGTTCTTC. The V and J genes are TRBV18 and TRBJ2-1, with a weak D call TRBD2 (7 bases). Germline V gene data show CDR1 as KGHSH and CDR2 as LQKENI. This CDR3 is built from 16 residues. V lost 3 bases, J lost 1 base, and 13 bases lay in between. Filled out from reference TRBV18 and TRBJ2-1, the complete variable domain reads NAGVMQNPRHLVRRRGQEARLRCSPMKGHSHVYWYRQLPEEGLKFMVYLQKENIIDESGMPKERFSAEFPKEGPSILRIQQVVRGDSAAYFCASSPPRGRSYNEQFFGPGTRLTVL.

The chain has TRBV6-4 and TRBJ1-1, with 7 nucleotides matching TRBD1. The germline gives CDR1 MRHNA, CDR2 SNTAGT. The CDR3 loop spans 15 amino acids. V lost 6 bases and J lost 0; bases outside the gene matches: 7. The CDR3 protein is CASRAQTGVNTEAFF. The CDR3 bases are TGTGCCAGCAGGGCCCAAACAGGGGTGAACACTGAAGCTTTCTTT.

This clone was observed once. This sequence joins TRBV4-1 and TRBJ2-7; possible D gene TRBD1, 5 bases. From germline, CDR1 is MGHRA and CDR2 YSYEKL. Trimming left V 0 bases short and J 3 bases short, with 6 bases between. The CDR3 is 13 residues long. The DNA of the CDR3 is TGCGCCAGCAGCCAAGATGGACACTACGAGCAGTACTTC. Translated, it gives CASSQDGHYEQYF.

This chain uses TRBV7-8 with TRBJ1-5; perhaps TRBD1 as D (5 bases). Trimming stripped 1 base from V and 1 base from J, with 11 bases between. The CDR3 is 16 residues long. Germline V gives CDR1 SGHVS, CDR2 FQNEAQ. The CDR3 sequence is CASSLGMWGSNQPQHF. CDR3 nucleotide sequence: TGTGCCAGCAGCTTAGGGATGTGGGGCAGCAATCAGCCCCAGCATTTT.

The J gene is TRBJ2-1, the V gene TRBV19, with D tentatively TRBD1 (5 bases). The germline gives CDR1 LNHDA, CDR2 SQIVND (reference sequence). V was cut by 5 bases and J by 4 bases, with 12 bases left in between. The CDR3 is 14 residues long. For the CDR3, the DNA is TGTGCCAGTAGTGTAAGGGGATTTTACAATGAGCAGTTCTTC. This sequence encodes CASSVRGFYNEQFF.

V and J are TRBV19 and TRBJ1-2; tentative D call: TRBD1 (6 bases). The CDR3 has 13 residues. The V gene's germline CDR1 is LNHDA and CDR2 SQIVND (reference sequence). Trimming left V 8 bases short and J 0 bases short, with 10 bases between. The DNA for the CDR3 is TGTGCCAGTCGGACAGAACCTAACTATGGCTACACCTTC. It yields the protein CASRTEPNYGYTF.

The chain has TRBV7-9 and TRBJ2-1; maybe TRBD2 (5 bases). This CDR3 spans 18 amino acids. Trimming removed 1 base from V and 7 bases from J, with 23 bases in between. Germline CDR1 is SEHNR and CDR2 is FQNEAQ (reference sequence). CDR3 nucleotides: TGTGCCAGCAGCTTAGTCGCACGGGGTACGGGTTGGTGGAATGAGCAGTTCTTC. It translates to CASSLVARGTGWWNEQFF.

The chain carries TRBV11-3 and TRBJ2-1; 9 nucleotides match TRBD2. The germline gives CDR1 SGHNT, CDR2 YENEEA. The junction had 5 bases not matched to a gene; V was cut back by 5 bases and J by 3 bases. The CDR3 contains 15 residues. CDR3: CASSRGLASYNEQFF. In DNA, the CDR3 is TGTGCCAGCAGCCGAGGACTAGCGAGCTACAATGAGCAGTTCTTC.

The rearrangement links TRBV9 to TRBJ2-3, with TRBD2 matching 9 bases. The CDR3 extends over 16 amino acids. From germline, CDR1 is SGDLS and CDR2 YYNGEE. Trimming took 2 bases from V and 0 from J; bases not matched to a gene: 4. CDR3 DNA sequence: TGTGCCAGCAGCGTCGATACTAGCGGGAGCACAGATACGCAGTATTTT. Protein sequence: CASSVDTSGSTDTQYF.

V gene TRBV5-1 combines with J gene TRBJ1-1; the D gene is possibly TRBD1 (5 bases). In germline, CDR1 is SGHRS, CDR2 YFSETQ. Trimming pared 0 bases from V and 0 bases from J, leaving 12 bases between. The CDR3 sequence is 16 residues long. CDR3 protein: CASSLATRGLNTEAFF. The CDR3 region has the DNA TGCGCCAGCAGCTTGGCCACCCGGGGGTTGAACACTGAAGCTTTCTTT.

The chain uses TRBV27 and TRBJ2-1; 9 positions match TRBD1. The CDR3 is made up of 15 amino acids. V shed 7 bases, J shed 6 bases, and the junction held 10 bases outside the gene matches. Germline-derived CDR1 and CDR2 are MNHEY and SMNVEV (reference sequence). The DNA of the CDR3 is TGTGCCAGCATACCCGGGACAGGGATCGGCAATGAGCAGTTCTTC. Translated: CASIPGTGIGNEQFF.

V usage is TRBV10-1 and J usage is TRBJ2-2; TRBD2 might be the D (6 bases). V lost 7 bases, J lost 1 base, and 10 bases lay in between. This CDR3 is 14 amino acids long. Germline assignment: CDR1 WNHNN and CDR2 SYGVQD (reference sequence). CDR3 protein: CASNAGMNTGELFF. The CDR3 nucleotides read TGCGCCAGCAATGCGGGAATGAACACCGGGGAGCTGTTTTTT.

This rearrangement joins TRBV7-2 to TRBJ2-3, with D uncertain. CDR3 length: 14 amino acids. Germline V gives CDR1 SGHTA, CDR2 FQGNSA. The V end lost 5 bases, the J end lost 1 base, and 10 bases lay between the germline ends. CDR3 coding DNA: TGTGCCAGCAGCGCTCGACTTCGCACAGATACGCAGTATTTT. Its protein is CASSARLRTDTQYF.

There are a few counts of this clone. The chain links TRBV28 to TRBJ1-2, with D perhaps matching TRBD1 (5 bases). The CDR3 loop spans 13 amino acids. With 5 bases removed from V and 1 base from J, the gap between germline ends came to 8 bases. Germline CDR1 reads MDHEN; CDR2 reads SYDVKM. The CDR3, as DNA: TGTGCCAGCAGTCTACAGGTTAACTATGGCTACACCTTC. This encodes CASSLQVNYGYTF.

In its sample, this clone was seen once. The V gene is TRBV19, the J gene TRBJ1-1; no definite D call. The CDR3 is 14 amino acids. Trimming left V 8 bases short and J 0 bases short, with 13 bases between. Germline V lookup: CDR1 LNHDA, CDR2 SQIVND (reference sequence). CDR3 loop: CASSYAVMNTEAFF. The CDR3 DNA sequence: TGTGCCAGTTCCTACGCGGTAATGAACACTGAAGCTTTCTTT.